Listed here are 21 T cell receptor beta chains from one sample, sequenced in a study of T cell repertoires in cytomegalovirus infection. Each CDR3 protein gets one entry after TCRdb re-called the reads with MiXCR. The table has approximately 76,000 distinct CDR3 sequences, more than 3.5% seen once. Material for sequencing was PBMCs. Receptor source: a human donor in good health (CMV status not recorded). Some clones in this sample may be carry-over from other donors' samples.

This clonotype was found many times. The J gene is TRBJ1-2, the V gene TRBV20-1, with 12 positions matching TRBD1. The length of the CDR3 is 15 residues. Trimming at V came to 6 bases and at J to 8 bases, leaving 13 bases not matched to a gene. Germline V gene sequence: CDR1 DFQATT, CDR2 SNEGSKA (reference sequence). CDR3 residues: CSATVLGQGAEGYTF. In nucleotides, the CDR3 is TGCAGTGCAACCGTACTGGGACAGGGGGCCGAAGGCTACACCTTC.

This clonotype was recorded at least ten times. The V and J genes are TRBV6-1 and TRBJ2-3; perhaps TRBD2 as D (6 bases). CDR3 size: 15 residues. Trimming removed 1 base from V and 3 bases from J, with 11 bases in between. The germline CDR1 and CDR2 sequences are MNHNS and SASEGT. The CDR3 reads CASSEVGGGTDTQYF. The CDR3 region has the DNA TGTGCCAGCAGTGAAGTGGGGGGAGGAACAGATACGCAGTATTTT.

This clonotype was counted ten times or more. This chain joins TRBV12-3 or TRBV12-4 and TRBJ2-4, with D unclear. V gave up 2 bases and J gave up 0 bases, with 8 bases separating them. This CDR3 has 15 amino acids. In DNA, the CDR3 is TGTGCCAGCAGTTTAACTACGATAGCCAAAAACATTCAGTACTTC. Its protein product is CASSLTTIAKNIQYF.

This clonotype has ten or more counts. This chain uses TRBV7-9 with TRBJ1-5, with D hard to call. The germline CDR1 and CDR2 sequences are SEHNR and FQNEAQ (reference sequence). V lost 1 base and J 4 bases, leaving 2 bases between the germline ends. CDR3 length: 12 residues. The CDR3 DNA reads as TGTGCCAGCAGCTTAGAAAATCAGCCCCAGCATTTT. Protein product: CASSLENQPQHF.

Many counts were recorded for this clonotype. The V gene is TRBV7-9, the J gene TRBJ2-1, with 7 bases aligning to TRBD2. CDR1 and CDR2 (germline): SEHNR, FQNEAQ (reference sequence). This CDR3 is built from 11 residues. The V gene end was trimmed by 5 bases and the J gene end by 12 bases; junction bases not matched to a gene: 4. The CDR3 DNA reads TGTGCCAGCAGCCTGGGACTACCGCAGTTCTTC. Translated, it gives CASSLGLPQFF.

This clonotype was seen ten or more times. This chain joins TRBV7-8 and TRBJ1-1; no definite D call. V lost 5 bases to trimming and J lost 1 base, with 17 bases between them. This CDR3 spans 16 amino acids. The germline CDR1 and CDR2 sequences are SGHVS and FQNEAQ. CDR3 sequence reads: CASSPLGHVRNTEAFF. The CDR3 nucleotides are TGTGCCAGCAGCCCATTAGGCCATGTACGGAACACTGAAGCTTTCTTT.

This clonotype was seen repeatedly, ten times or more. The rearrangement joins TRBV28 to TRBJ2-7, with no clear D. The V end lost 4 bases, the J end lost 6 bases, and 10 bases lay between the germline ends. The germline V gene has CDR1 MDHEN and CDR2 SYDVKM. This CDR3 spans 12 amino acids. The CDR3 sequence: CASSSGYAEQYF. The CDR3 DNA follows: TGTGCCAGCAGTTCCGGGTACGCCGAGCAGTACTTC.

This clonotype was recorded at least ten times. The V gene is TRBV12-3 or TRBV12-4, the J gene TRBJ1-1; D call uncertain. V was trimmed by 2 bases and J by 1 base, leaving 8 bases between them. The CDR3 runs to 14 residues. The CDR3 reads CASSLRQPNTEAFF. The CDR3 nucleotides read TGTGCCAGCAGTTTAAGGCAGCCGAACACTGAAGCTTTCTTT.

Concerning this clonotype: A much larger clonotype is one base distant, so this may be a read error. The V call is TRBV7-8, the J call TRBJ1-4; tentative D call: TRBD1 (6 bases). This CDR3 region has 14 residues. CDR1 SGHVS and CDR2 FQNEAQ come from the germline V gene. The V end lost 8 bases, the J end lost 0 bases, and 10 bases lay between the germline ends. CDR3 loop: CASGDNTTNEKLFF. Here the CDR3 DNA reads TGTGCCAGCGGGGACAATACAACTAATGAAAAACTGTTTTTT.

This clonotype has at least ten counts. The chain has TRBV7-2 and TRBJ1-1; D perhaps matches TRBD1 (6 bases). Trimming took 5 bases from V and 6 from J, leaving 13 bases between them. The germline V gene encodes CDR1 SGHTA and CDR2 FQGNSA. There are 13 residues in the CDR3. The CDR3 here is CASSRDGGSEAFF. The CDR3 DNA reads as TGTGCCAGCAGCCGCGACGGGGGCTCTGAAGCTTTCTTT.

At least ten counts were recorded for this clonotype. The chain employs TRBV5-4 and TRBJ1-2, with 7 nucleotides matching TRBD1. Looked up from germline, CDR1 is SGHNT and CDR2 is YYREEE (reference sequence). The CDR3 contains 15 residues. J was trimmed by 4 bases and V by 0 bases; bases with no gene match: 6. The CDR3 DNA follows: TGTGCCAGCAGCTTGGCCCGACAGGGTCTCTATGGCTACACCTTC. Encoded protein: CASSLARQGLYGYTF.

This clonotype was seen at least ten times. This chain links TRBV15 with TRBJ1-1; D possibly corresponds to TRBD1 (5 bases). V was cut by 0 bases and J by 4 bases, with 12 bases left in between. CDR1 and CDR2 (germline): LNHNV, YYDKDF (reference sequence). CDR3 size: 15 residues. CDR3: CATSRDAGRGTEAFF. The CDR3 DNA reads TGTGCCACCAGCAGAGATGCAGGGCGGGGCACTGAAGCTTTCTTT. Filled out from reference TRBV15 and TRBJ1-1, the complete variable domain reads DAMVIQNPRYQVTQFGKPVTLSCSQTLNHNVMYWYQQKSSQAPKLLFHYYDKDFNNEADTPDNFQSRRPNTSFCFLDIRSPGLGDTAMYLCATSRDAGRGTEAFFGQGTRLTVV.

This clonotype was counted many times. This rearrangement joins TRBV7-2 to TRBJ2-1; 12 nucleotides line up with TRBD2. From germline, CDR1 is SGHTA and CDR2 FQGNSA. Trimming removed 3 bases from V and 8 bases from J; junction bases left unmatched: 11. The CDR3 is 17 amino acids. The DNA for the CDR3 is TGTGCCAGCAGCTTCTACCTAGCGGGGGGGGCTTTACATGAGCAGTTCTTC. It encodes CASSFYLAGGALHEQFF.

This clonotype was seen at least ten times. CDR3 sequence reads: CASSIGSYSTDTQYF. CDR3 DNA sequence: TGTGCCAGTAGTATTGGGTCTTATAGCACAGATACGCAGTATTTT. This rearrangement joins TRBV19 to TRBJ2-3; D is ambiguous. The V gene lost 3 bases and the J gene lost 0 bases, with 10 bases spanning the gap. The CDR3 sequence is 15 residues long. In germline, CDR1 is LNHDA, CDR2 SQIVND (reference sequence).

This clonotype was detected many times. This chain uses TRBV7-8 with TRBJ1-2; TRBD1 matches at 8 bases. Germline values: CDR1 SGHVS, CDR2 FQNEAQ. CDR3 length equals 15 residues. The V gene end was trimmed by 5 bases and the J gene end by 3 bases; junction bases not matched to a gene: 8. In nucleotides, the CDR3 is TGTGCCAGCAGCGCGACCAGGGGGCAGTACTATGGCTACACCTTC. Translated, it gives CASSATRGQYYGYTF.

At least ten counts were recorded for this clonotype. This chain connects TRBV7-9 to TRBJ1-2; D gene ambiguous. The CDR3 has 13 amino acids. Deletions cut 2 bases from V and 3 bases from J, with 7 bases between. Germline V gene lookup returns CDR1 SEHNR and CDR2 FQNEAQ (reference sequence). The CDR3: CASSLTADYGYTF. The CDR3 nucleotides are TGTGCCAGCAGCTTAACGGCAGACTATGGCTACACCTTC. The whole variable domain, filled in from reference TRBV7-9 and TRBJ1-2, reads DTGVSQNPRHKITKRGQNVTFRCDPISEHNRLYWYRQTLGQGPEFLTYFQNEAQLEKSRLLSDRFSAERPKGSFSTLEIQRTEQGDSAMYLCASSLTADYGYTFGSGTRLTVV.

This clonotype was detected many times. The chain combines TRBV11-3 with TRBJ1-6; TRBD1 aligns across 7 bases. The germline gives CDR1 SGHNT, CDR2 YENEEA. The junction had 16 bases not matched to a gene; V was cut back by 5 bases and J by 0 bases. This CDR3 spans 20 amino acids. CDR3 region: CASSPIPPGTASSYNSPLHF. DNA of the CDR3: TGTGCCAGCAGCCCAATTCCCCCCGGGACAGCGAGCTCCTATAATTCACCCCTCCACTTT.

There are many counts of this clonotype. The chain links TRBV20-1 to TRBJ2-1; TRBD2 matches at 9 bases. J gave up 8 bases and V 1 base, and 6 bases lay outside the gene matches. CDR1 and CDR2 from the germline V gene are DFQATT and SNEGSKA (reference sequence). The CDR3 consists of 14 residues. CDR3 sequence: CSARGGGAVDEQFF. The CDR3 coding sequence is TGCAGTGCTAGAGGCGGGGGGGCCGTGGATGAGCAGTTCTTC.

This clonotype has a count of ten or more. V usage is TRBV6-5 and J usage is TRBJ2-1; the match to TRBD2 covers 8 bases. The CDR3 totals 14 residues. Germline V CDR1 and CDR2: MNHEY, SVGAGI. Trimming took 5 bases from V and 10 from J; bases not matched to a gene: 10. This chain's CDR3 is CASSLGLGTVEQFF. The CDR3 DNA sequence: TGTGCCAGCAGTCTGGGACTAGGGACGGTAGAGCAGTTCTTC.

At least ten counts were recorded for this clonotype. The J gene is TRBJ1-3, the V gene TRBV27; D gene unclear. The CDR3 spans 14 residues. V was trimmed by 3 bases and J by 2 bases, leaving 8 bases between them. CDR1 is MNHEY and CDR2 is SMNVEV in the germline V gene (reference sequence). CDR3 protein: CASSLGTPGNTIYF. CDR3 DNA: TGTGCCAGCAGTTTGGGAACTCCTGGAAACACCATATATTTT.

There are many counts of this clonotype. The rearrangement joins TRBV7-9 to TRBJ1-2, with no clear D. V lost 3 bases to trimming and J lost 8 bases, with 22 bases between them. This CDR3 has 16 amino acids. Germline V CDR1 and CDR2: SEHNR, FQNEAQ (reference sequence). CDR3 nucleotides: TGTGCCAGCAGCTTCATCAGCAGTTCCGTGCTCGTAGGCTACACCTTC. The encoded protein is CASSFISSSVLVGYTF. Full variable domain (missing parts from reference TRBV7-9 and TRBJ1-2): DTGVSQNPRHKITKRGQNVTFRCDPISEHNRLYWYRQTLGQGPEFLTYFQNEAQLEKSRLLSDRFSAERPKGSFSTLEIQRTEQGDSAMYLCASSFISSSVLVGYTFGSGTRLTVV.